This T cell receptor beta chain derives from a study of prognosis after radiotherapy for stage I lung cancer. The study, taken as a whole, reports: Post-treatment Shannon entropy following stereotactic body radiation therapy was lower among patients who developed distant metastases.

On this clonotype: The antigen is unknown.

The genomic DNA TCR beta CDR3 region underwent two rounds of multiplex PCR. Amplification during the initial PCR round employed primers specific to each TRBV and TRBJ gene. TCRdb called the multiplex PCR reads again in MiXCR, with one record for every CDR3 protein. The table lists 25,000 to 35,000 distinct CDR3 sequences, about 32% of them singletons. This specimen consisted of PBMCs, obtained before or after stereotactic body radiation therapy (not recorded which). The clonotype comes from a donor aged 50 or older with non-small cell lung cancer.

CDR3 nucleotides: TGTGCCAGCAGTTTACCAGGGGGTTATGGCTACACCTTC. Its translation: CASSLPGGYGYTF. The rearrangement uses TRBV27 and TRBJ1-2; 7 nucleotides line up with TRBD1. There are 13 residues in the CDR3. J gave up 5 bases and V 2 bases, and 2 bases lay outside the gene matches. The germline V gene has CDR1 MNHEY and CDR2 SMNVEV (reference sequence).